Listed below are T cell receptor beta chains from one sample, sequenced in a study of T cell responses to AZD1222 COVID-19 vaccine. Libraries were prepared by immunoSEQ multiplex PCR; TCRdb keeps only in-frame clonotypes and omits some of them. The sample includes 85,000 to 100,000 clones, approximately 88% seen only once; the top ten take roughly 5.1%. The sequences come from peripheral blood, collected 28 days after the second AZD1222 dose. Receptors originate from an adult who received the AZD1222 COVID-19 vaccine. The CDR3 runs from the conserved cysteine through the conserved F or W. The order of the fields is clone size, D gene, J gene, V gene, CDR3 DNA, CDR3 protein. A D gene is named only where the DNA matches it firmly. Part of the rows lack a size; the others show once, few, many or a class for expanded clones.

abundance: few; d_gene: TRBD2; j_gene: TRBJ2-3; v_gene: TRBV20-1; CDR3nt: TGCAGTGCTAGTCTGCTAGCGGGGGGGCGCACAGATACGCAGTATTTT; CDR3aa: CSASLLAGGRTDTQYF
abundance: .; d_gene: .; j_gene: TRBJ2-3; v_gene: TRBV5-1; CDR3nt: TGCGCCAGCAGCTTGGGGACAGCACGGCGGGCAGATACGCAGTATTTT; CDR3aa: CASSLGTARRADTQYF
abundance: .; d_gene: .; j_gene: TRBJ1-2; v_gene: TRBV15; CDR3nt: TGTGCCACCAGCAGACATGGCGACGGTCTTTCCCTCTACACCTTC; CDR3aa: CATSRHGDGLSLYTF
abundance: .; d_gene: .; j_gene: TRBJ1-2; v_gene: TRBV7-9; CDR3nt: TGTGCCAGCACCTCAGGAGGGTTCTATGGCTACACCTTC; CDR3aa: CASTSGGFYGYTF
abundance: .; d_gene: .; j_gene: TRBJ1-2; v_gene: TRBV6-5; CDR3nt: TGTGCCAGCAGTTACTCACCTTCTCAGCGATATGGCTACACCTTC; CDR3aa: CASSYSPSQRYGYTF
abundance: once; d_gene: TRBD1; j_gene: TRBJ1-5; v_gene: TRBV6-5; CDR3nt: TGTGCCAGCAGTTACTCGCCAGGGGGCGGTACGCAGCCCCAGCATTTT; CDR3aa: CASSYSPGGGTQPQHF
abundance: .; d_gene: TRBD1; j_gene: TRBJ2-5; v_gene: TRBV15; CDR3nt: TGTGCCACCAGCAAAAGGACAGGACAAGAGACCCAGTACTTC; CDR3aa: CATSKRTGQETQYF
abundance: .; d_gene: TRBD2; j_gene: TRBJ2-1; v_gene: TRBV3-1/TRBV3-2; CDR3nt: TGTGCCAGCAGCCAAGCGAGCGGGGGCGCCTACAATGAGCAGTTCTTC; CDR3aa: CASSQASGGAYNEQFF
abundance: .; d_gene: TRBD1; j_gene: TRBJ1-5; v_gene: TRBV24-1; CDR3nt: TGTGCCACCAGTAGGACAGGGGTTGACCAGCCCCAGCATTTT; CDR3aa: CATSRTGVDQPQHF
abundance: .; d_gene: TRBD1; j_gene: TRBJ2-1; v_gene: TRBV2; CDR3nt: TGTGCCAGCACGGGGACAGGGCTTAGCTACAATGAGCAGTTCTTC; CDR3aa: CASTGTGLSYNEQFF
abundance: .; d_gene: .; j_gene: TRBJ1-5; v_gene: TRBV6-1; CDR3nt: TGTGCCAGCAGTGAAGTCGCAAAAAATCAGCCCCAGCATTTT; CDR3aa: CASSEVAKNQPQHF
abundance: .; d_gene: TRBD2; j_gene: TRBJ2-3; v_gene: TRBV18; CDR3nt: TGTGCCAGCTCACCACCCAGCGGGGGGAGAGCAGATACGCAGTATTTT; CDR3aa: CASSPPSGGRADTQYF
abundance: .; d_gene: TRBD1; j_gene: TRBJ2-1; v_gene: TRBV19; CDR3nt: TGTGCCAGTGCCCCGGGACAGGGGTGGAATGAGCAGTTCTTC; CDR3aa: CASAPGQGWNEQFF
abundance: .; d_gene: .; j_gene: TRBJ1-5; v_gene: TRBV28; CDR3nt: TGTGCCAGCAGTTTATGGCGGGGTATCCGCCAGCCCCAGCATTTT; CDR3aa: CASSLWRGIRQPQHF
abundance: .; d_gene: TRBD2; j_gene: TRBJ2-1; v_gene: TRBV19; CDR3nt: TGTGCCAGTAGGCTCACTAGCGGGGGTTCCTACAATGAGCAGTTCTTC; CDR3aa: CASRLTSGGSYNEQFF
abundance: .; d_gene: .; j_gene: TRBJ1-5; v_gene: TRBV4-1; CDR3nt: TGCGCCAGCAGCCCCCGACAGGAGAATCAGCCCCAGCATTTT; CDR3aa: CASSPRQENQPQHF
abundance: .; d_gene: TRBD2; j_gene: TRBJ2-1; v_gene: TRBV5-6; CDR3nt: TGTGCCAGCAACACAAGGGACTATAAGGGGAATGAGCAGTTCTTC; CDR3aa: CASNTRDYKGNEQFF
abundance: .; d_gene: .; j_gene: TRBJ2-3; v_gene: TRBV4-2; CDR3nt: TGTGCCAGCAGCCAGAGGGTACACACAGATACGCAGTATTTT; CDR3aa: CASSQRVHTDTQYF
abundance: .; d_gene: .; j_gene: TRBJ2-5; v_gene: TRBV7-2; CDR3nt: TGTGCCAGCAGCTTACGCCGCCAAGAGACCCAGTACTTC; CDR3aa: CASSLRRQETQYF
abundance: .; d_gene: TRBD1; j_gene: TRBJ1-5; v_gene: TRBV30; CDR3nt: TGTGCCTGGACGACAGGGGGCGGTCAGCCCCAGCATTTT; CDR3aa: CAWTTGGGQPQHF
abundance: .; d_gene: .; j_gene: TRBJ2-3; v_gene: TRBV7-5; CDR3nt: TGTGCCAGAAGCTTAGCCGGCAGGGACACAGATACGCAGTATTTT; CDR3aa: CARSLAGRDTDTQYF
abundance: .; d_gene: .; j_gene: TRBJ1-1; v_gene: TRBV29-1; CDR3nt: TGCAGCGTTGAAGAACGGAAAGAGAACACTGAAGCTTTCTTT; CDR3aa: CSVEERKENTEAFF